The rows below give T cell receptor beta chains drawn from one sample of a study of blood T cell repertoires in COVID-19. The assay was immunoSEQ multiplex PCR, and TCRdb's table has in-frame clones only and misses some. Among roughly 100,000 clones listed, 84% were seen once. Input material: peripheral blood. The origin of the receptors is a woman aged 55 to 70 with acute or convalescent COVID-19. Both conserved end residues are part of each CDR3. Each record gives: D gene, V gene, clone size, J gene, CDR3 DNA, CDR3 protein. The D gene is left open where the match is weak. Not all rows give a size; the values are once, few, many and, for expanded clones, a class.

>TRBD1|TRBV3-1/TRBV3-2|once|TRBJ1-4
TGTGCCAGCAGCTCCCTACCCGGGACAGCTAATGAAAAACTGTTTTTT
CASSSLPGTANEKLFF
>-|TRBV3-1/TRBV3-2|-|TRBJ1-6
TGTGCCAGCAGCCAGTGGACAGTAAATTCACCCCTCCACTTT
CASSQWTVNSPLHF
>-|TRBV6-6|-|TRBJ1-2
TGTGCCAGCAGGGATCAGGCCTACTATGGCTACACCTTC
CASRDQAYYGYTF
>TRBD2|TRBV6-5|-|TRBJ2-1
TGTGCCAGCGGATGGACTAGCCTTTACAATGAGCAGTTCTTC
CASGWTSLYNEQFF
>TRBD1|TRBV5-1|-|TRBJ1-2
TGCGCCAGCAGCTTGGACAGGGGGCTTGATGGCTACACCTTC
CASSLDRGLDGYTF
>-|TRBV5-1|-|TRBJ1-4
TGCGCCAGCAGCTTGGGGGGAGGCGTGGTCTCGGAAAAACTGTTTTTT
CASSLGGGVVSEKLFF
>TRBD2|TRBV3-1/TRBV3-2|-|TRBJ2-7
TGTGCCAGCAGCCCCCCAGCGGGGGGGAGCTCCTACGAGCAGTACTTC
CASSPPAGGSSYEQYF
>-|TRBV3-1/TRBV3-2|-|TRBJ1-5
TGTGCCAGCAGCCACGGGGTAGATCAGCCCCAGCATTTT
CASSHGVDQPQHF
>-|TRBV5-6|-|TRBJ1-2
TGTGCCAGCAGCCTTTTAAGCGATTTCTATGGCTACACCTTC
CASSLLSDFYGYTF
>-|TRBV4-1|-|TRBJ2-1
TGCGCCAGCAGCCAAGGAAGCGGAACCTACAATGAGCAGTTCTTC
CASSQGSGTYNEQFF
>-|TRBV30|-|TRBJ1-5
TGTGCCTGGAGTGTGGGGGCCAGCAGCAATCAGCCCCAGCATTTT
CAWSVGASSNQPQHF
>TRBD1|TRBV5-1|-|TRBJ1-1
TGCGCCAGCAGCTTGGCGTCGCGGGGACAGACTGAAGCTTTCTTT
CASSLASRGQTEAFF
>-|TRBV9|once|TRBJ1-3
TGTGCCAGCAGCGTGGGACTGACCGGAAACACCATATATTTT
CASSVGLTGNTIYF
>-|TRBV3-1/TRBV3-2|-|TRBJ2-5
TGTGCCAGCAGCCAAGGACCCGGGCAGGGGAAGGGTCAGGAGACCCAGTACTTC
CASSQGPGQGKGQETQYF
>-|TRBV11-2|-|TRBJ1-1
TGTGCCAGCAGCCCGGACCGTCAGGGTGAAGCTTTCTTT
CASSPDRQGEAFF
>-|TRBV18|-|TRBJ1-2
TGTGCCAGCTCCCCTGACTTCTATGGCTACACCTTC
CASSPDFYGYTF
>-|TRBV6-6|-|TRBJ2-5
TGTGCCAGCAGTTACTCAGCCGAAGGGGGCCAAGAGACCCAGTACTTC
CASSYSAEGGQETQYF
>TRBD1|TRBV30|-|TRBJ1-2
TGTGCCTGCACACCGGGACAGGGTATAGGTTCGTATGGCTACACCTTC
CACTPGQGIGSYGYTF
>-|TRBV2|-|TRBJ1-2
TGTGCCAGCAGTGAACTCGATCAGGGACAATCTAACTATGGCTACACCTTC
CASSELDQGQSNYGYTF
>TRBD1|TRBV6-2/TRBV6-3|-|TRBJ2-1
TGTGCCAGCAGTTACCCACAGGGGACCATTTACAATGAGCAGTTCTTC
CASSYPQGTIYNEQFF
>-|TRBV6-5|few|TRBJ1-1
TGTGCCAGCAGATTCCAGGTGAACACTGAAGCTTTCTTT
CASRFQVNTEAFF
>-|TRBV3-1/TRBV3-2|-|TRBJ1-1
TGTGCCAGCAGCCGGCAGGGTGCGTACACTGAAGCTTTCTTT
CASSRQGAYTEAFF
>-|TRBV7-2|-|TRBJ1-1
TGTGCCAGCAGCTTAGGAACAGGGTTCGGTGAAGCTTTCTTT
CASSLGTGFGEAFF
>-|TRBV6-6|-|TRBJ2-1
TGTGCCAGCAGTTATGATCTAAGCGGGACAGGCAATGAGCAGTTCTTC
CASSYDLSGTGNEQFF
>-|TRBV19|few|TRBJ1-2
TGTGCCAGCAGTACTGACTATGGCTACACCTTC
CASSTDYGYTF
>-|TRBV11-2|-|TRBJ1-2
TGTGCCAGCAGCTTAGATCCAACGGGGATGGGGGGCTACACCTTC
CASSLDPTGMGGYTF
>-|TRBV7-9|-|TRBJ1-5
TGTGCCAGCAGCTTAGGAGAAGGGGCTGGGAGCAATCAGCCCCAGCATTTT
CASSLGEGAGSNQPQHF
>-|TRBV19|few|TRBJ2-1
TGTGCCAGTAGTAGAGCGGAGAGGAACTACAATGAGCAGTTCTTC
CASSRAERNYNEQFF
>TRBD2|TRBV5-4|-|TRBJ2-1
TGTGCCAGCAGCTTGCCGACTAGCGGGTGGGCGGGCAATGAGCAGTTCTTC
CASSLPTSGWAGNEQFF
>TRBD1|TRBV3-1/TRBV3-2|-|TRBJ1-3
TGTGCCAGCAGCCAAGTATGGGAAACAGGGGGCGCTGGAAACACCATATATTTT
CASSQVWETGGAGNTIYF
>TRBD2|TRBV5-4|-|TRBJ2-1
TGTGCCAGCCACCTAGCGGGAGCTAATGAGCAGTTCTTC
CASHLAGANEQFF
>TRBD1|TRBV10-3|once|TRBJ2-3
TGTGCCATCAGTGAGGGGGGACAGGGGGCCGCAGATACGCAGTATTTT
CAISEGGQGAADTQYF
>TRBD1|TRBV6-5|-|TRBJ1-2
TGTGCCAGCAGCCGAGACAGGGATTATGGCTACACCTTC
CASSRDRDYGYTF
>-|TRBV28|-|TRBJ1-5
TGTGCCAGCGGACAGCTCAATCAGCCCCAGCATTTT
CASGQLNQPQHF
>TRBD1|TRBV5-4|-|TRBJ1-2
TGTGCCAGCAGAGCTGCGACAGGGCTGTTTGGCTACACCTTC
CASRAATGLFGYTF
>-|TRBV6-5|-|TRBJ1-4
TGTGCCAGCAAAAGACAGCCCGCAACTAATGAAAAACTGTTTTTT
CASKRQPATNEKLFF
>TRBD1|TRBV28|-|TRBJ1-2
TGTGCCAGCAGTTCTACAGGGGCGAGGGGCTACACCTTC
CASSSTGARGYTF
>-|TRBV3-1/TRBV3-2|-|TRBJ1-1
TGTGCCAGCAGCCAACCGGACACCACTGAAGCTTTCTTT
CASSQPDTTEAFF
>-|TRBV5-1|-|TRBJ1-1
TGCGCCAGCAGCTTGGTGGGCCCTGACACTGAAGCTTTCTTT
CASSLVGPDTEAFF
>TRBD1|TRBV7-3|-|TRBJ2-3
TGTGCCAGCAGCTTCGGGACAGCAGATACGCAGTATTTT
CASSFGTADTQYF
>TRBD2|TRBV7-3|-|TRBJ2-5
TGTGCCAGCAGCCCTCCCTCTAGCGGCGGAGAGACCCAGTACTTC
CASSPPSSGGETQYF
>-|TRBV7-9|-|TRBJ1-1
TGTGCCAGCAGCTTAGAAGGGACAATGAACACTGAAGCTTTCTTT
CASSLEGTMNTEAFF
>TRBD1|TRBV5-6|-|TRBJ1-4
TGTGCCAGCAGCCCGCGACAGGGTAATGAAAAACTGTTTTTT
CASSPRQGNEKLFF
>-|TRBV3-1/TRBV3-2|-|TRBJ2-2
TGTGCCAGCAAATCGAGGCCTTCGTCCGAGCTGTTTTTT
CASKSRPSSELFF
>TRBD1|TRBV5-5|-|TRBJ1-1
TGTGCCAGCAGCCAGGGACAGGGAAAGGAGGACACTGAAGCTTTCTTT
CASSQGQGKEDTEAFF
>-|TRBV28|-|TRBJ2-3
TGTGCCAGCAGTGGCGACAGAGATCGCACAGATACGCAGTATTTT
CASSGDRDRTDTQYF
>-|TRBV5-1|-|TRBJ1-1
TGCGCCAGCAGCTTGGTCCCGGGTTCCAAGAAGCTGAACACTGAAGCTTTCTTT
CASSLVPGSKKLNTEAFF
>-|TRBV20-1|-|TRBJ1-3
TGCAGTGCTAGACAGGGCCACACCATATATTTT
CSARQGHTIYF
>TRBD2|TRBV5-5|-|TRBJ2-5
TGTGCCAGCAGCACAACTAGCGGGAGTACCTCATGGACCCAGTACTTC
CASSTTSGSTSWTQYF
>TRBD2|TRBV6-5|-|TRBJ2-1
TGTGCCATCCTTAGGTTCCTAGCGGGTAATAATGAGCAGTTCTTC
CAILRFLAGNNEQFF
>-|TRBV12-5|-|TRBJ2-1
TGTGCTAGTGGTTCAGGGGTCCCGGGCAATGAGCAGTTCTTC
CASGSGVPGNEQFF
>-|TRBV27|-|TRBJ1-1
TGTGCCAGCAGTTTTATTGGTGCAGGGCCGAACACTGAAGCTTTCTTT
CASSFIGAGPNTEAFF
>-|TRBV5-1|-|TRBJ1-1
TGCGCCAGCAGCTTGGCCGGGAACACTGAAGCTTTCTTT
CASSLAGNTEAFF
>TRBD1|TRBV7-3|-|TRBJ2-5
TGTGCCAGCAGCTTAGGGACAGGGGGCTGGGAGACCCAGTACTTC
CASSLGTGGWETQYF
>-|TRBV18|-|TRBJ2-1
TGTGCCAGCTCGGACGACCCTAGCGACGGGCAGTTCTTC
CASSDDPSDGQFF